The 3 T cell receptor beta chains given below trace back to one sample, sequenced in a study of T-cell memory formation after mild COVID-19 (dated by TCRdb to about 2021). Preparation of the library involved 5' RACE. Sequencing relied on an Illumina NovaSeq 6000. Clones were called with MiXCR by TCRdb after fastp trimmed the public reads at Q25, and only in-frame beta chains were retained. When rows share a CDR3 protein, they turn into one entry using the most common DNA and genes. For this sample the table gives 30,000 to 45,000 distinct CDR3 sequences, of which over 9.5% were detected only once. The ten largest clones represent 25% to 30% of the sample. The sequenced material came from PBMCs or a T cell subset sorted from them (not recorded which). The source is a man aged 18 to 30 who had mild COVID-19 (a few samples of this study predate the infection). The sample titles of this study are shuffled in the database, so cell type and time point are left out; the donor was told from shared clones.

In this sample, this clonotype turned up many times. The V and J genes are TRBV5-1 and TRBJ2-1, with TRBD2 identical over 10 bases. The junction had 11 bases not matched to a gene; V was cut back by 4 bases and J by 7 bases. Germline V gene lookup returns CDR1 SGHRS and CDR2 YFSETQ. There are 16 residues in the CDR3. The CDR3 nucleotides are TGCGCCAGCAGCGCCTTCACTAGCGGGGCTGGAAATGAGCAGTTCTTC. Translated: CASSAFTSGAGNEQFF.

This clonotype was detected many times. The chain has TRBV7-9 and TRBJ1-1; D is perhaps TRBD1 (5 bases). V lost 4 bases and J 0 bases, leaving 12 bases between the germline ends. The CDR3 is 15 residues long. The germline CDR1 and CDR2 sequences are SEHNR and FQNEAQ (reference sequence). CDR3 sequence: CASSWGWGMNTEAFF. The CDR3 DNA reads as TGTGCCAGCAGCTGGGGTTGGGGCATGAACACTGAAGCTTTCTTT.

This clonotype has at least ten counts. CDR3 sequence reads: CASSFVHTGNTGELFF. The CDR3 DNA reads as TGTGCCAGCAGCTTTGTGCATACTGGGAACACCGGGGAGCTGTTTTTT. V is TRBV7-3 and J is TRBJ2-2; no clear D gene. CDR1 and CDR2 from the germline V gene are SGHTA and FQGTGA. V shed 3 bases and J shed 1 base, with 12 bases lying between them. The CDR3 extends over 16 amino acids. Together with reference TRBV7-3 and TRBJ2-2, the CDR3 gives the full variable domain: GAGVSQTPSNKVTEKGKYVELRCDPISGHTALYWYRQSLGQGPEFLIYFQGTGAADDSGLPNDRFFAVRPEGSVSTLKIQRTERGDSAVYLCASSFVHTGNTGELFFGEGSRLTVL.